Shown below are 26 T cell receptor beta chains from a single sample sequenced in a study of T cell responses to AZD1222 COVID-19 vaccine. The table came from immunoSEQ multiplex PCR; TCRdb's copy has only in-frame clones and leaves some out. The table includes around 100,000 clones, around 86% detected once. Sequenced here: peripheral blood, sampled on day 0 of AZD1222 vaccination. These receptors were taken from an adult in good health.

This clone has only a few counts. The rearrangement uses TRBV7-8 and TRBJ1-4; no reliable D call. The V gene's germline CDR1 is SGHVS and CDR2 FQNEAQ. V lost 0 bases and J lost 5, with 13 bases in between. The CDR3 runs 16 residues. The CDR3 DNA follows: TGTGCCAGCAGCTTAGCGCCCCAGGCCTTGAATGAAAAACTGTTTTTT. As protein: CASSLAPQALNEKLFF. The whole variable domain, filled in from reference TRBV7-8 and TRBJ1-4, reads GAGVSQSPRYKVAKRGQDVALRCDPISGHVSLFWYQQALGQGPEFLTYFQNEAQLDKSGLPSDRFFAERPEGSVSTLKIQRTQQEDSAVYLCASSLAPQALNEKLFFGSGTQLSVL.

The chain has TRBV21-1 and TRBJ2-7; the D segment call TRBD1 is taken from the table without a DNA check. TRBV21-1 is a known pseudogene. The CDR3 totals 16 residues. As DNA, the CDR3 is TGTGCCAGCAGCAAAGACGACAGACCGTATCCCCCCGAGCAGTACTTC. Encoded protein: CASSKDDRPYPPEQYF.

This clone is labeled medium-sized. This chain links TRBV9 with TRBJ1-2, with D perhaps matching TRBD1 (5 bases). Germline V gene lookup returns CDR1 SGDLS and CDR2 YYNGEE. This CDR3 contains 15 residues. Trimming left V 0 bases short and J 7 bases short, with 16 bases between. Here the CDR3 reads CASSVDGRVMSGYTF. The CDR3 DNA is TGTGCCAGCAGCGTAGATGGCAGGGTAATGAGTGGCTACACCTTC.

The CDR3 DNA reads TGTGCCACTCGTCAGGGCGATGGCTACACCTTC. Its translation: CATRQGDGYTF. J is TRBJ1-2 and V is TRBV24-1; a possible D gene is TRBD1 (5 bases). The CDR3 extends over 11 amino acids. The germline V gene has CDR1 KGHDR and CDR2 SFDVKD. V lost 10 bases and J lost 6, with 11 bases in between.

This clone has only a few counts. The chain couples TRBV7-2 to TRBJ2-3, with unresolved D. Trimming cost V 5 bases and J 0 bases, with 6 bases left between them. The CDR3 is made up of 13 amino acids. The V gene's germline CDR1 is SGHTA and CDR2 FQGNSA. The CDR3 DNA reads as TGTGCCAGCAGCATTATGAGCACAGATACGCAGTATTTT. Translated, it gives CASSIMSTDTQYF.

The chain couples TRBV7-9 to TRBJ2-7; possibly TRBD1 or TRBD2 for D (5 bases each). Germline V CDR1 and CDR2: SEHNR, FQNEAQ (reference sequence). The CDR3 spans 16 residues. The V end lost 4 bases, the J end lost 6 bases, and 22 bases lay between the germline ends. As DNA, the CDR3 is TGTGCCAGCAGCTCGCCCGGGGCTCCTTACTCCGCCGAGCAGTACTTC. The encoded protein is CASSSPGAPYSAEQYF. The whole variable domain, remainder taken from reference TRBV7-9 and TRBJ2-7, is DTGVSQNPRHKITKRGQNVTFRCDPISEHNRLYWYRQTLGQGPEFLTYFQNEAQLEKSRLLSDRFSAERPKGSFSTLEIQRTEQGDSAMYLCASSSPGAPYSAEQYFGPGTRLTVT.

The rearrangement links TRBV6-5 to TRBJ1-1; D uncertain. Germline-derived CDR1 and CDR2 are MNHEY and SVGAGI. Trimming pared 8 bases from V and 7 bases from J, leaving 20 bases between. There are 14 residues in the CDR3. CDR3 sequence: CASYSNHRRYEAFF. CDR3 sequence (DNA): TGTGCCAGCTACTCAAATCACCGGCGGTATGAAGCTTTCTTT.

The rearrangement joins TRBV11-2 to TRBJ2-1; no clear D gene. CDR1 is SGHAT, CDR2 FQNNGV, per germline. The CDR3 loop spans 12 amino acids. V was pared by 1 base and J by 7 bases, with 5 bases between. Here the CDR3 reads CASSLGQNEQFF. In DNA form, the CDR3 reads TGTGCCAGCAGCTTAGGTCAGAATGAGCAGTTCTTC.

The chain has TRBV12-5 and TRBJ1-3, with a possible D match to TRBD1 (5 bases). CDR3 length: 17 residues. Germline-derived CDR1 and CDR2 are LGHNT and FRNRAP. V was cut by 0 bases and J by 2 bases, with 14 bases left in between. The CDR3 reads CASGLVEGRVTGNTIYF. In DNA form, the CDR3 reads TGTGCTAGTGGTTTGGTAGAGGGGAGGGTAACTGGAAACACCATATATTTT.

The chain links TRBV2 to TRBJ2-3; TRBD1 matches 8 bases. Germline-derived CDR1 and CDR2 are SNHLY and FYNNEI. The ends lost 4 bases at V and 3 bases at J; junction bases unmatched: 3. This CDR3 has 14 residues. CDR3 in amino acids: CASSATGGTDTQYF. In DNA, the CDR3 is TGTGCCAGCAGTGCCACAGGGGGGACAGATACGCAGTATTTT.

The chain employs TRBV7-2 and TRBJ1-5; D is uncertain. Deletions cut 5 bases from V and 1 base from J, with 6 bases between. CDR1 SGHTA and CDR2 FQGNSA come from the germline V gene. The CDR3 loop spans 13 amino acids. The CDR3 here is CASSPGSNQPQHF. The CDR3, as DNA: TGTGCCAGCAGCCCGGGGAGCAATCAGCCCCAGCATTTT. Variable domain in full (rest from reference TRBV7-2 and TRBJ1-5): GAGVSQSPSNKVTEKGKDVELRCDPISGHTALYWYRQSLGQGLEFLIYFQGNSAPDKSGLPSDRFSAERTGGSVSTLTIQRTQQEDSAVYLCASSPGSNQPQHFGDGTRLSIL.

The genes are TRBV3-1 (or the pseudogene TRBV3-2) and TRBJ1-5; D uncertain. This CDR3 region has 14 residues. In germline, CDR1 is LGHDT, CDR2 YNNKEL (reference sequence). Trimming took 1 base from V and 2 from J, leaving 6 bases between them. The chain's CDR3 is CASSQGRGNQPQHF. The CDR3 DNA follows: TGTGCCAGCAGCCAAGGGCGGGGCAATCAGCCCCAGCATTTT.

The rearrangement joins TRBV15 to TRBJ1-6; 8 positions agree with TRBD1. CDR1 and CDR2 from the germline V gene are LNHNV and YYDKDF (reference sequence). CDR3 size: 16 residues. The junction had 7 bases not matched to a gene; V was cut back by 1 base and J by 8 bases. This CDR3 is CATSRGSQGAYSPLHF. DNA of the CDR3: TGTGCCACCAGCAGAGGATCTCAGGGGGCTTATTCACCCCTCCACTTT.

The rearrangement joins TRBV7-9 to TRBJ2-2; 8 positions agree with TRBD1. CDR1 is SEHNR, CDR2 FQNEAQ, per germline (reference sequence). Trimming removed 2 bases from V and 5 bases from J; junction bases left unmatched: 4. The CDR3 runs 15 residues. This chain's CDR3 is CASSLRTGPTGELFF. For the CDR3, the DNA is TGTGCCAGCAGCTTAAGGACAGGGCCAACCGGGGAGCTGTTTTTT.

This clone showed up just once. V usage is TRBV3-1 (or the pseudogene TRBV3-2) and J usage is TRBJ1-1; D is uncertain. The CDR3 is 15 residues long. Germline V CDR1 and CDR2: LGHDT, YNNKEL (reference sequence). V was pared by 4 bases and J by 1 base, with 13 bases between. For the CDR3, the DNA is TGTGCCAGCAGCCCACTTTGGGCAGAGAACACTGAAGCTTTCTTT. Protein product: CASSPLWAENTEAFF.

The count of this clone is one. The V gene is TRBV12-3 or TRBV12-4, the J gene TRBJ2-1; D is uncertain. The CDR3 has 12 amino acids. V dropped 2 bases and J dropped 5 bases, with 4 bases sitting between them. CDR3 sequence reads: CASSLMDNEQFF. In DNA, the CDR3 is TGTGCCAGCAGTTTAATGGACAATGAGCAGTTCTTC.

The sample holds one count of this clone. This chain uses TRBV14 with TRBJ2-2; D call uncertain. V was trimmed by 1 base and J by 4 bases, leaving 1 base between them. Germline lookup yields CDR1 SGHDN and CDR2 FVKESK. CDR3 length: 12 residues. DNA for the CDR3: TGTGCCAGCAGCCAAGGCACCGGGGAGCTGTTTTTT. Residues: CASSQGTGELFF. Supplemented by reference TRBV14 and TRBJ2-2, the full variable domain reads EAGVTQFPSHSVIEKGQTVTLRCDPISGHDNLYWYRRVMGKEIKFLLHFVKESKQDESGMPNNRFLAERTGGTYSTLKVQPAELEDSGVYFCASSQGTGELFFGEGSRLTVL.

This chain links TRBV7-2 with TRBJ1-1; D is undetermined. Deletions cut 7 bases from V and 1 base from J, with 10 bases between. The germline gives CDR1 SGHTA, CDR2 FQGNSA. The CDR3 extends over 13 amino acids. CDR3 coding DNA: TGTGCCAGCAAAGAACAGCCGAACACTGAAGCTTTCTTT. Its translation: CASKEQPNTEAFF. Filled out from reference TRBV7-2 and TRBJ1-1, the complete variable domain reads GAGVSQSPSNKVTEKGKDVELRCDPISGHTALYWYRQSLGQGLEFLIYFQGNSAPDKSGLPSDRFSAERTGGSVSTLTIQRTQQEDSAVYLCASKEQPNTEAFFGQGTRLTVV.

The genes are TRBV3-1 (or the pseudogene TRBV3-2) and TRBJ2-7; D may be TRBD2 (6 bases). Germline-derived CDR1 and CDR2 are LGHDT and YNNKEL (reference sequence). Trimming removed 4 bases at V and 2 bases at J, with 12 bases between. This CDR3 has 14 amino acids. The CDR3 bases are TGTGCCAGCAGCCCTCTGGCGGGAACCTACGAGCAGTACTTC. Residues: CASSPLAGTYEQYF.

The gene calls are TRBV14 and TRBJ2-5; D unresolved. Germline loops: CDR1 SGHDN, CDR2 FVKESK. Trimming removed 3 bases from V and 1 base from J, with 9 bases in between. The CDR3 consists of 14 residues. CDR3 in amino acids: CASSHRMGQETQYF. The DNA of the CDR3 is TGTGCCAGCAGCCATCGGATGGGCCAAGAGACCCAGTACTTC.

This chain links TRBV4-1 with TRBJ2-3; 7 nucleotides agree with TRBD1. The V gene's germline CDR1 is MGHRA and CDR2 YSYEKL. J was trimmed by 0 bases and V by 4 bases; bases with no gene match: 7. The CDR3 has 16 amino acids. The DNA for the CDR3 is TGCGCCAGCAGCCGAGGGGGCGTGGATAGCACAGATACGCAGTATTTT. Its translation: CASSRGGVDSTDTQYF.

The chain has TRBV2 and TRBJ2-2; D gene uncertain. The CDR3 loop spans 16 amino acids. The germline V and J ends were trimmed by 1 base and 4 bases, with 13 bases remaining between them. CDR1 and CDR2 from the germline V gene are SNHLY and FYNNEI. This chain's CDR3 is CASSEGQVAFTGELFF. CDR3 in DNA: TGTGCCAGCAGTGAAGGCCAGGTTGCTTTCACCGGGGAGCTGTTTTTT.

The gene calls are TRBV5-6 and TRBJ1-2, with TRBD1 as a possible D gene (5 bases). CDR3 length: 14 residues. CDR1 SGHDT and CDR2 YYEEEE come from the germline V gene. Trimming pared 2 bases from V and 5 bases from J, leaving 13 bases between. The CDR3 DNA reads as TGTGCCAGCAGCTTCGACAGTTCCGATTATGGCTACACCTTC. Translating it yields CASSFDSSDYGYTF. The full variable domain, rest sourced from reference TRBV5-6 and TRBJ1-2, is DAGVTQSPTHLIKTRGQQVTLRCSPKSGHDTVSWYQQALGQGPQFIFQYYEEEERQRGNFPDRFSGHQFPNYSSELNVNALLLGDSALYLCASSFDSSDYGYTFGSGTRLTVV.

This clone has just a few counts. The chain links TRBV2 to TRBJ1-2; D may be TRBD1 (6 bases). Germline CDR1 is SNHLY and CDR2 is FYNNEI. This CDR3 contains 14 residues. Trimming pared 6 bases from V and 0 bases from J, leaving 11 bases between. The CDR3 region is CASRLGQSNYGYTF. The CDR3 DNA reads TGTGCCAGCAGACTTGGACAGTCTAACTATGGCTACACCTTC.

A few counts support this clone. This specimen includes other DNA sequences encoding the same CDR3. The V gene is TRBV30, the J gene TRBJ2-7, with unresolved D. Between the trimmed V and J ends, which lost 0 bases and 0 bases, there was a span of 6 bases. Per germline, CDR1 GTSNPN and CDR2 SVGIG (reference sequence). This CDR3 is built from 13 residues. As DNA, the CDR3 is TGTGCCTGGAGTGTACTGGGCTCCTACGAGCAGTACTTC. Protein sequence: CAWSVLGSYEQYF.

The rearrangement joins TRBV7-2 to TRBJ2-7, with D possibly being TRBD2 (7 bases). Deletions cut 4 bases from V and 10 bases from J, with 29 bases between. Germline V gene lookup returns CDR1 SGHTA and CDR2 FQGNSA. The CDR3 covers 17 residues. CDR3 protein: CASSSSATRGASGYQYF. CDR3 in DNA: TGTGCCAGCAGCTCGTCGGCGACTAGGGGGGCTAGCGGTTATCAGTACTTC.